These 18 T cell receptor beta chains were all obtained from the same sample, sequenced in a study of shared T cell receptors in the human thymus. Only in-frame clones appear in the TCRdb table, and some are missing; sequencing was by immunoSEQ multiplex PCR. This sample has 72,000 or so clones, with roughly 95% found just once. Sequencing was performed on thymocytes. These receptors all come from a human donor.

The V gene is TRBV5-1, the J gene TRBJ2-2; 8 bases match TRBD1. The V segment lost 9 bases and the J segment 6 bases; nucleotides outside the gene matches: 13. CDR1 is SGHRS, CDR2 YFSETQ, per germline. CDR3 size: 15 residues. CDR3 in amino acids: CATRAGQEVAGELFF. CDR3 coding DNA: TGCGCCACCAGGGCGGGACAGGAGGTCGCCGGGGAGCTGTTTTTT.

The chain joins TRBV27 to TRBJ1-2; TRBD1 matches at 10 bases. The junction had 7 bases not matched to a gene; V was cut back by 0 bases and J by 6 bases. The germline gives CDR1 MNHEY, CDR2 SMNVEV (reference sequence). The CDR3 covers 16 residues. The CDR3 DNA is TGTGCCAGCAGTTTATCCACGACAGGGGGCGCGCATGGCTACACCTTC. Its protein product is CASSLSTTGGAHGYTF.

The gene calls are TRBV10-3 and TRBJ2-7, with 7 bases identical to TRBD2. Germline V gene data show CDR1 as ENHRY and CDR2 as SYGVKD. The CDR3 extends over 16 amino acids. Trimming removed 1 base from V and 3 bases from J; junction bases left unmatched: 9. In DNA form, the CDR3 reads TGTGCCATCAGTGAGTTGGCGGGGCTAGCGGACTACGAGCAGTACTTC. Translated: CAISELAGLADYEQYF.

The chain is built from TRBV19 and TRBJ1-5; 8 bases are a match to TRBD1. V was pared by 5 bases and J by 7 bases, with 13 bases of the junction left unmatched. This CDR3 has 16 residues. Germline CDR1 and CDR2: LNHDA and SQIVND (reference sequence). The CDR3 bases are TGTGCCAGTAGTCCCCCACCCAAACAGGGGGGACAGCCCCAGCATTTT. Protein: CASSPPPKQGGQPQHF.

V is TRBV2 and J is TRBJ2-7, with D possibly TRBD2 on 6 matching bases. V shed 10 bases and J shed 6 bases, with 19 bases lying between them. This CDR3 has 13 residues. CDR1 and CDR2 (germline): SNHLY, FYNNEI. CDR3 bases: TGTGCCACCGCAGGACTACCCGTGGGCGAGCAGTACTTC. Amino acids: CATAGLPVGEQYF.

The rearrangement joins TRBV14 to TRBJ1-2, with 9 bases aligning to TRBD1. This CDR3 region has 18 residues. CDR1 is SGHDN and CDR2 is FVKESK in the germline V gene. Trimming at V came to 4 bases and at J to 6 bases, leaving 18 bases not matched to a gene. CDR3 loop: CASSRQSRDRDHLNGYTF. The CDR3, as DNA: TGTGCCAGCAGCCGACAGTCCCGGGACAGGGACCATTTAAATGGCTACACCTTC.

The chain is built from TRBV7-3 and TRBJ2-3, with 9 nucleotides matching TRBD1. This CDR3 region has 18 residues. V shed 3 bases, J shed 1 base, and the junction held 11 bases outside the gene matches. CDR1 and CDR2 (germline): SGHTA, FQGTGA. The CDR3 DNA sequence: TGTGCCAGCAGCTTTAAAAACGACCGGGACAGGGGCACAGATACGCAGTATTTT. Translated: CASSFKNDRDRGTDTQYF. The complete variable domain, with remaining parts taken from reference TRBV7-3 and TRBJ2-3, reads GAGVSQTPSNKVTEKGKYVELRCDPISGHTALYWYRQSLGQGPEFLIYFQGTGAADDSGLPNDRFFAVRPEGSVSTLKIQRTERGDSAVYLCASSFKNDRDRGTDTQYFGPGTRLTVL.

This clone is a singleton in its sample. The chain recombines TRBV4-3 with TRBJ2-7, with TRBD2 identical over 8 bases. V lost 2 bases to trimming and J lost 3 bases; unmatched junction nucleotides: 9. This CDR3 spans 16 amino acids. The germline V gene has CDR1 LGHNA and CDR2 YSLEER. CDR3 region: CASSQLPGGPLYEQYF. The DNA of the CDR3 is TGCGCCAGCAGCCAACTTCCGGGGGGGCCCCTCTACGAGCAGTACTTC.

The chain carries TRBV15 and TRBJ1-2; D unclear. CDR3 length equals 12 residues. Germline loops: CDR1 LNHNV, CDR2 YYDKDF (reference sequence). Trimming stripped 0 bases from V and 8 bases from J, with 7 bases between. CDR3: CATSRDARGYTF. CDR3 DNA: TGTGCCACCAGCAGAGATGCGCGCGGCTACACCTTC.

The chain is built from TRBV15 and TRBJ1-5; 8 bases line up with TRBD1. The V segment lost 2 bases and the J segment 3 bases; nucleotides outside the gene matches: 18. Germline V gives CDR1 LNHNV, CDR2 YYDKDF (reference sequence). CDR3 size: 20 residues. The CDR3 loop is CATSRTGTGELGAHNQPQHF. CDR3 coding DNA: TGTGCCACCAGCAGAACAGGGACAGGAGAGCTGGGGGCCCACAATCAGCCCCAGCATTTT.

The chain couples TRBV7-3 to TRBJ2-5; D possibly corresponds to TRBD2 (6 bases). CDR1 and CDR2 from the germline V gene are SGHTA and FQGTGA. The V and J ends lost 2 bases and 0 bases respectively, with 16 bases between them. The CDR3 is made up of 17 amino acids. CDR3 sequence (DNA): TGTGCCAGCAGCTTAGATGAGCGTGGGGGGAACCAAGAGACCCAGTACTTC. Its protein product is CASSLDERGGNQETQYF. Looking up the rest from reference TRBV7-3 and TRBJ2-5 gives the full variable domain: GAGVSQTPSNKVTEKGKYVELRCDPISGHTALYWYRQSLGQGPEFLIYFQGTGAADDSGLPNDRFFAVRPEGSVSTLKIQRTERGDSAVYLCASSLDERGGNQETQYFGPGTRLLVL.

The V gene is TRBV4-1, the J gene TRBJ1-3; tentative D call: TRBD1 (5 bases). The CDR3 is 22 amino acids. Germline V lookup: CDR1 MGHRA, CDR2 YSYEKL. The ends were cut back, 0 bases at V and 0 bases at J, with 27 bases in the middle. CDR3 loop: CASSQEDPWGRNLDFSGNTIYF. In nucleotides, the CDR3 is TGCGCCAGCAGCCAAGAAGATCCATGGGGACGGAACCTAGACTTCTCTGGAAACACCATATATTTT.

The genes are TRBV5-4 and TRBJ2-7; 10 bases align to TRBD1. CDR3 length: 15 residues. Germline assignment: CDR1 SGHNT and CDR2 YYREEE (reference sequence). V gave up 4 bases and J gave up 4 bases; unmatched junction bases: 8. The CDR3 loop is CASSQGDRGRYEQYF. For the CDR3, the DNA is TGTGCCAGCAGCCAGGGGGACAGGGGAAGGTACGAGCAGTACTTC.

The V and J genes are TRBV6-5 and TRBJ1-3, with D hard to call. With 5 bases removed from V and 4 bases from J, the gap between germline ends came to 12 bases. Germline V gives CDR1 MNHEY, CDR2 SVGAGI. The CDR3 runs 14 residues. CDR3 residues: CASSRSSHGNTIYF. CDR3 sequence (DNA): TGTGCCAGCAGTCGCTCAAGTCACGGAAACACCATATATTTT.

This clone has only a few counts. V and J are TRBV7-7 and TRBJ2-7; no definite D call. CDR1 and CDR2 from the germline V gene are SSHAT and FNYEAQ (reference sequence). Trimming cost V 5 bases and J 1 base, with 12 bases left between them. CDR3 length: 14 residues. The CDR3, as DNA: TGTGCCAGCAGCCCAGAGTTAGAGTCCTACGAGCAGTACTTC. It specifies CASSPELESYEQYF. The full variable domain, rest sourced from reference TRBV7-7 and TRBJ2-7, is GAGVSQSPRYKVTKRGQDVTLRCDPISSHATLYWYQQALGQGPEFLTYFNYEAQPDKSGLPSDRFSAERPEGSISTLTIQRTEQRDSAMYRCASSPELESYEQYFGPGTRLTVT.

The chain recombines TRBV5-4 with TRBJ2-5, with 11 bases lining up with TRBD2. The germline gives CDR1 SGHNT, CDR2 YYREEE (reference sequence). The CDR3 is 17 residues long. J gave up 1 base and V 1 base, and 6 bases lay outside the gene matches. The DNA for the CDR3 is TGTGCCAGCAGCTTGATCCTACTAGCGGGGGCCCAAGAGACCCAGTACTTC. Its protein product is CASSLILLAGAQETQYF. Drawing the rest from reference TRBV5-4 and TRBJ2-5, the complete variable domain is ETGVTQSPTHLIKTRGQQVTLRCSSQSGHNTVSWYQQALGQGPQFIFQYYREEENGRGNFPPRFSGLQFPNYSSELNVNALELDDSALYLCASSLILLAGAQETQYFGPGTRLLVL.

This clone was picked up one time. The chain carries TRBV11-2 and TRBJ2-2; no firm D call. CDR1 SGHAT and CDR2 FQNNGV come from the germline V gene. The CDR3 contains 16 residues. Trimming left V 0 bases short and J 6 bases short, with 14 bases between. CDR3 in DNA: TGTGCCAGCAGCTTAGATTTTTATGAGAAAGCCGGGGAGCTGTTTTTT. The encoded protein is CASSLDFYEKAGELFF.

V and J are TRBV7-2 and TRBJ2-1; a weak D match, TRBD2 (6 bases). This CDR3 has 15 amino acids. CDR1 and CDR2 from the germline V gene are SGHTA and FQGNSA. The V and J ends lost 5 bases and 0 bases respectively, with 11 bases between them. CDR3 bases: TGTGCCAGCAGCCCGGGACTGAGCTCCTACAATGAGCAGTTCTTC. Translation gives CASSPGLSSYNEQFF.